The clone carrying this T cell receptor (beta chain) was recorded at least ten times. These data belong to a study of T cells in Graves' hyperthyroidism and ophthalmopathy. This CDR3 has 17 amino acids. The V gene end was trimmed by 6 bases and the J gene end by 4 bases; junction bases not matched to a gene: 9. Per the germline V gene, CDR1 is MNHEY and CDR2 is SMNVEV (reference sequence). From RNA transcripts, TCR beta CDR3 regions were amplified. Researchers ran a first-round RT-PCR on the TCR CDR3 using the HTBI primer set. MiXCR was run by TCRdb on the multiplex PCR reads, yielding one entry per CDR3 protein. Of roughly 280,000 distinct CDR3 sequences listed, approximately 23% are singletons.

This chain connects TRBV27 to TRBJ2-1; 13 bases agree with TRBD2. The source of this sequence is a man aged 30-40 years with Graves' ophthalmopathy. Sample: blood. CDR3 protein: CASSRTSGRPRYNEQFF. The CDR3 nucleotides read TGTGCCAGCAGCCGGACTAGCGGGAGACCAAGGTACAATGAGCAGTTCTTC.